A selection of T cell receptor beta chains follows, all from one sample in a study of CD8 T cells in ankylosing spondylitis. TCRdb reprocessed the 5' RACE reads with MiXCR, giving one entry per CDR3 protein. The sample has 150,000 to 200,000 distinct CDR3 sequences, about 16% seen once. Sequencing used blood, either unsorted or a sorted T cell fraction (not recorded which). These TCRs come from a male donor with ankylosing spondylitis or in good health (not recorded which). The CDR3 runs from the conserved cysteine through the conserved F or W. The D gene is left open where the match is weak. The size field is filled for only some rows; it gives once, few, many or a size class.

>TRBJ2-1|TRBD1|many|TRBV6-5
TGTGCCAGCAGCGAAGGGACAGATAAGCAGTTCTTC
CASSEGTDKQFF
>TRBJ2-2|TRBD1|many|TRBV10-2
TGCGCCAGCAGTGGGGGAATCGGGACAGGCCTAAACACCGGGGAGCTGTTTTTT
CASSGGIGTGLNTGELFF
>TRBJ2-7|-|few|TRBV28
TGTGCCAGCAGCCCACTTGGGTTCTACTACGAGCAGTACTTC
CASSPLGFYYEQYF
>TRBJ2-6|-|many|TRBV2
TGTGCCAGCAGAGATTATGCTGGACAGCGGGCCAACGTCCTGACTTTC
CASRDYAGQRANVLTF
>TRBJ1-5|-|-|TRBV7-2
TGTGCCAGCAGCTTAGTGCTCAATCAGCCCCAGCATTTT
CASSLVLNQPQHF
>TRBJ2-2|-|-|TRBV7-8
TGTGCCAGCTACTACTCGGGACATGCGAACACCGGGGAGCTGTTTTTT
CASYYSGHANTGELFF
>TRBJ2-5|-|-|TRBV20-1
TGCAGTGCTAGCCCGCGGGACTGGTATCAAGAGACCCAGTACTTC
CSASPRDWYQETQYF
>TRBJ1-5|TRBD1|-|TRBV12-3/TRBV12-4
TGTGCCAGCAGTTTAGGGGACAGGGAAAATCGGCCCCAGCATTTT
CASSLGDRENRPQHF
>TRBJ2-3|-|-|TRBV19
TGTGCCAGTAAGGCCTTCGGGGGAGATAGCACAGATACGCAGTATTTT
CASKAFGGDSTDTQYF
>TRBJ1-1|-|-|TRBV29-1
TGCAGCGTTGAAAGGAACCACAACACTGAAGCTTTCTTT
CSVERNHNTEAFF
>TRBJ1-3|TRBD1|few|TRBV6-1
TGTGCCAGCATCGCTGACAGGGGCCTCTCTGGAAACACCATATATTTT
CASIADRGLSGNTIYF
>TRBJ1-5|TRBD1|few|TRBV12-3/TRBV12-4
TGTGCCAGCAGGGGACAGGGTGCTCGCAATCAGCCCCAGCATTTT
CASRGQGARNQPQHF
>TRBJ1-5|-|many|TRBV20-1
TGCAGTGCTAGGAAGGGGCTGGGCAATCAGCCCCAGCATTTT
CSARKGLGNQPQHF
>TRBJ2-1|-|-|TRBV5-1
TGCGCCAGCAGCTTGGCCGTGGGGGGAGGTATCTCCTACAATGAGCAGTTCTTC
CASSLAVGGGISYNEQFF
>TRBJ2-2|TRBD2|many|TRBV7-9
TGTGCCAGCAGCTTAAGTTCCCTCGCCCGGACTAGCGGGAGGGCCAACGGGGAGCTGTTTTTT
CASSLSSLARTSGRANGELFF
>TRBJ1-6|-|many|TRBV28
TGTGCCAGCAGTCGGATGCAGGGTAATAATTCACCCCTCCACTTT
CASSRMQGNNSPLHF
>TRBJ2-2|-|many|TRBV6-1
TGTGCCAGCAGTGACGCCATTCAGAACACCGGGGAGCTGTTTTTT
CASSDAIQNTGELFF
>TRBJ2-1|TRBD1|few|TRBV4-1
TGCGCCAGCAGCCACCTTAGGGACAGGGTCTCCTACAATGAGCAGTTCTTC
CASSHLRDRVSYNEQFF
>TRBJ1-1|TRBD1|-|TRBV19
TGTGCCAGTACGTACGACAGGGGAAGGACTGAAGCTTTCTTT
CASTYDRGRTEAFF
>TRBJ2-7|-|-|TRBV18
TGTGCCAGCTCACCACGTTGGGGCCCCTACGAGCAGTACTTC
CASSPRWGPYEQYF
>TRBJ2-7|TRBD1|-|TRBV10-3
TGTGCCATCAATGAGCCGGGACAGACTACCTACGAGCAGTACTTC
CAINEPGQTTYEQYF
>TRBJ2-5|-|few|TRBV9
TGTGCCAGCAGCCCCCCTCCGCCGGTCGAGACCCAGTACTTC
CASSPPPPVETQYF
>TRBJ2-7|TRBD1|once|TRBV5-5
TGTGCCAGCAGCTACAGAGGGGGCACCTCCTACGAGCAGTACTTC
CASSYRGGTSYEQYF
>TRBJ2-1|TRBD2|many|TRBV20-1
TGCAGTGCTAGAGATCCCGGGAGGGCCAGAAGGAATGAGCAGTTCTTC
CSARDPGRARRNEQFF
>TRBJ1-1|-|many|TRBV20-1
TGCAGTGCCACCGTGGGGTCCCTGAACACTGAAGCTTTCTTT
CSATVGSLNTEAFF
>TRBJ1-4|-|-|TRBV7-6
TGTGCCAGCGGGAACGGGGAAAAACTGTTTTTT
CASGNGEKLFF
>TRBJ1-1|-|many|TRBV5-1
TGCGCCAGCACTACTCCGGAGACAGGGAACACTGAAGCTTTCTTT
CASTTPETGNTEAFF
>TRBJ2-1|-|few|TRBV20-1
TGCAGTGCTAGAGAGGGGGTGGGGAATGAGCAGTTCTTC
CSAREGVGNEQFF
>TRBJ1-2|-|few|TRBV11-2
TGTGCCAGCAGCCGAACAGGCACTGGGGACGTTTGGGGCTACACCTTC
CASSRTGTGDVWGYTF
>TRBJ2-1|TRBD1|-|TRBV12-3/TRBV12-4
TGTGCCAGCAGACCGGACAGGGTAGGGAATGAGCAGTTCTTC
CASRPDRVGNEQFF
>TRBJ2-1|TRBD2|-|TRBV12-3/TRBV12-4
TGTGCCAGCAGTTTAGATAGCGGGAGTATGAATGAGCAGTTCTTC
CASSLDSGSMNEQFF
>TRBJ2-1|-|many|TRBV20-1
TGCAGTGCCACCCTGATGGGCAATGAGCAGTTCTTC
CSATLMGNEQFF
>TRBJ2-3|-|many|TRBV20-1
TGCAGTGCTAGGATAAACACAGATACGCAGTATTTT
CSARINTDTQYF
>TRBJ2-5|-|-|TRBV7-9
TGTGCCAGCAGCTCGATATACCAAGAGACCCAGTACTTC
CASSSIYQETQYF
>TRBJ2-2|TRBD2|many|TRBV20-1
TGCAGTGCTCCTACCTTAACTAGCGGGATTTCGAACACCGGGGAGCTGTTTTTT
CSAPTLTSGISNTGELFF
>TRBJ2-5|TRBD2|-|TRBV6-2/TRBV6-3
TGTGCCAGCAGTTACCAGGTGCTAGCGGGAAAGGGAGAGACCCAGTACTTC
CASSYQVLAGKGETQYF
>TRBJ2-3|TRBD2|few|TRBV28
TGTGCCAGCTCTGGCTCCGGGAGGACGCAGTATTTT
CASSGSGRTQYF